This TCR beta chain came from a study of a mutant IDH1 vaccine in newly diagnosed glioma. Study summary: Patients were pretreated with radiotherapy, temozolomide, or both, mostly both.

Time point of the sample: baseline, week 1 (first vaccination visit). Sample treatment: pre-vaccination baseline after standard-of-care therapy. The germline V gene encodes CDR1 SNHLY and CDR2 FYNNEI. This CDR3 is 15 amino acids long. V lost 3 bases to trimming and J lost 3 bases; unmatched junction nucleotides: 2. Profiling relied on immunoSEQ multiplex PCR, and the TCRdb table lists in-frame clones only, not all of them. The sample has 30,000 or so clones; 80% to 90% are singletons. Specimen: PBMCs, collected from a glioma patient treated with radiotherapy, temozolomide or both. This clonotype was sampled from a woman in her 40s with glioma. This chain connects TRBV2 to TRBJ2-7; 13 bases fit TRBD2. The CDR3 sequence is CASSEGTSGIYEQYF. CDR3 DNA sequence: TGTGCCAGCAGTGAGGGGACTAGCGGGATCTACGAGCAGTACTTC.